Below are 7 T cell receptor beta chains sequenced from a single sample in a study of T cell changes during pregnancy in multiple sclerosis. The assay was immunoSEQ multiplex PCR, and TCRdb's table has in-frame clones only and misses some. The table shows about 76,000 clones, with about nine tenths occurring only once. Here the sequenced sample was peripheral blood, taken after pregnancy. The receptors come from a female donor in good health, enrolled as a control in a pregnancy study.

This CDR3 reads CASTLPGQLDKQYF. The CDR3 region has the DNA TGTGCCAGCACCTTACCGGGACAGTTAGACAAGCAGTACTTC. This chain links TRBV5-8 with TRBJ2-7; 7 positions match TRBD1. V dropped 6 bases and J dropped 8; count of bases not matched to a gene: 14. This CDR3 is 14 amino acids long. Germline V gene sequence: CDR1 SGHTS, CDR2 YDEGEE. Full variable domain (outside the CDR3, taken from reference TRBV5-8 and TRBJ2-7): EAGVTQSPTHLIKTRGQQATLRCSPISGHTSVYWYQQALGLGLQFLLWYDEGEERNRGNFPPRFSGRQFPNYSSELNVNALELEDSALYLCASTLPGQLDKQYFGPGTRLTVT.

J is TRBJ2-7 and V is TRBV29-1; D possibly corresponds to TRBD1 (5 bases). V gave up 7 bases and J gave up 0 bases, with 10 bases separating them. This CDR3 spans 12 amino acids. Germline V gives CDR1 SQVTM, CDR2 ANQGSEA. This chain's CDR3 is CSAQDPSYEQYF. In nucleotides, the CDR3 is TGCAGCGCACAGGACCCCTCCTACGAGCAGTACTTC.

The CDR3 DNA sequence: TGTGCCAGCAGCGGCGGGGGCGGGGGGGCTTTGGAGACCCAGTACTTC. Protein: CASSGGGGGALETQYF. V is TRBV5-8 and J is TRBJ2-5, with TRBD2 identical over 9 bases. V was clipped by 4 bases and J by 5 bases; unmatched bases: 12. The germline V gene encodes CDR1 SGHTS and CDR2 YDEGEE. The CDR3 has 16 amino acids.

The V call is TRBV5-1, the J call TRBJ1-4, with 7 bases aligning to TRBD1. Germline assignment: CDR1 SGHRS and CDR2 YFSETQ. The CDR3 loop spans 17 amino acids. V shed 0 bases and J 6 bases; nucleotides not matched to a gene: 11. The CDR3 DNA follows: TGCGCCAGCAGCTTGGCCTATTTAGGGGGCGCCGATGAAAAACTGTTTTTT. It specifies CASSLAYLGGADEKLFF.

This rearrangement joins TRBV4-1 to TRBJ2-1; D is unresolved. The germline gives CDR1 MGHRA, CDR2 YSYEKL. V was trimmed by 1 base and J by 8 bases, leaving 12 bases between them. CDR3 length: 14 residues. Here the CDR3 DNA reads TGCGCCAGCAGCCAAGTCCCGGCTGGGCATGAGCAGTTCTTC. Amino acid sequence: CASSQVPAGHEQFF.

The CDR3 loop is CASSYGKRGGPDTQYF. The CDR3, as DNA: TGTGCCAGCAGTTACGGAAAGCGGGGGGGCCCAGATACGCAGTATTTT. This chain joins TRBV6-6 and TRBJ2-3, with 10 positions matching TRBD2. Per the germline V gene, CDR1 is MNHNY and CDR2 is SVGAGI (reference sequence). V shed 2 bases and J 4 bases; nucleotides not matched to a gene: 6. The CDR3 consists of 16 residues.

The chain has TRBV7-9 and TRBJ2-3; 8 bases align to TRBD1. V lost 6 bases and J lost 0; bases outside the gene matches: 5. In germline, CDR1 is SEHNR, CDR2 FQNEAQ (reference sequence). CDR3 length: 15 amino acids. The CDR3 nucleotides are TGTGCCAGCAGAGGACAGGGTGGAAGCACAGATACGCAGTATTTT. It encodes CASRGQGGSTDTQYF.